One and the same sample provided the 21 T cell receptor beta chains below, sequenced in a study of shared clonotypes between healthy human individuals (dated by TCRdb to about 2020). Library preparation used the immunoSEQ multiplex PCR assay. The source is immuneACCESS, and TCRdb retained only in-frame sequences with V and J called. Part of the clones is not carried over; for the studies checked, unresolved V genes explain less than half of this, and the remainder is unexplained. Counted in this sample were about 2.3 million clones; approximately 90% of them appeared once. The ten largest clones represent approximately 0.41% of the sample. Input material: naive CD4+ T cells from PBMCs. In the paper's terms, the cell subset or site label means: CD45RA+ positively selected. These TCRs come from a man aged 18 to 29 in good health. Some clones in this sample may be carry-over from other donors' samples.

V is TRBV6-6 and J is TRBJ1-4; D not certain. Germline CDR1 MNHNY, CDR2 SVGAGI (reference sequence). The CDR3 is made up of 14 amino acids. Trimming pared 7 bases from V and 0 bases from J, leaving 9 bases between. The CDR3 here is CASTPRSTNEKLFF. The CDR3 DNA is TGTGCCAGCACCCCGCGGTCAACTAATGAAAAACTGTTTTTT.

V and J are TRBV6-1 and TRBJ1-2, with D perhaps TRBD1 (5 bases). Germline values: CDR1 MNHNS, CDR2 SASEGT. Trimming shortened V by 6 bases and J by 2 bases, and 13 bases separated the two germline ends. This CDR3 region has 14 residues. The CDR3 reads CASSHETANYGYTF. The CDR3 coding sequence is TGTGCCAGCAGCCACGAGACAGCAAACTATGGCTACACCTTC.

This clone was observed once. The V call is TRBV6-5, the J call TRBJ2-2, with unresolved D. Trimming removed 8 bases at V and 5 bases at J, with 9 bases between. This CDR3 has 12 residues. In germline, CDR1 is MNHEY, CDR2 SVGAGI. The CDR3 sequence: CASSWGTGELFF. CDR3 coding DNA: TGTGCCAGCTCCTGGGGTACCGGGGAGCTGTTTTTT.

This clone was recorded once. The same CDR3 is also encoded by other DNA sequences in this sample. The V call is TRBV14, the J call TRBJ2-1; D unresolved. With 0 bases removed from V and 1 base from J, the gap between germline ends came to 1 base. Germline V gene sequence: CDR1 SGHDN, CDR2 FVKESK. This CDR3 is 13 amino acids long. The CDR3 protein is CASSQDSYNEQFF. DNA for the CDR3: TGTGCCAGCAGCCAAGATTCCTACAATGAGCAGTTCTTC.

The chain recombines TRBV7-8 with TRBJ2-5; the D is unclear. The V gene's germline CDR1 is SGHVS and CDR2 FQNEAQ. V was shortened by 4 bases and J by 2 bases, with 11 bases between the two germline ends. The length of the CDR3 is 14 residues. The CDR3 reads CASSYWLSQETQYF. The CDR3 coding sequence is TGTGCCAGCAGCTATTGGCTGAGTCAAGAGACCCAGTACTTC.

The chain uses TRBV11-2 and TRBJ2-3; D gene ambiguous. Germline V gene lookup returns CDR1 SGHAT and CDR2 FQNNGV. V lost 5 bases and J lost 0, with 12 bases in between. CDR3 length: 15 amino acids. The CDR3 nucleotides are TGTGCCAGCAGCCGTAACTCATACAGCACAGATACGCAGTATTTT. It is translated as CASSRNSYSTDTQYF.

This rearrangement joins TRBV6-1 to TRBJ2-5; 7 bases are a match to TRBD1. The CDR3 spans 14 residues. Germline values: CDR1 MNHNS, CDR2 SASEGT. V was clipped by 4 bases and J by 4 bases; unmatched bases: 6. The CDR3 is CASSGQGVRETQYF. CDR3 DNA: TGTGCCAGCAGTGGCCAGGGGGTAAGAGAGACCCAGTACTTC.

The chain is built from TRBV29-1 and TRBJ2-1, with D perhaps TRBD1 or TRBD2 (5 bases each). V gave up 4 bases and J gave up 0 bases, with 13 bases separating them. From germline, CDR1 is SQVTM and CDR2 ANQGSEA. There are 15 residues in the CDR3. The CDR3 nucleotides are TGCAGCGTTGGGGGTGGGACGAGCTCCTACAATGAGCAGTTCTTC. Translation: CSVGGGTSSYNEQFF.

This clone was detected only once. The V gene is TRBV7-7, the J gene TRBJ2-5; D possibly corresponds to TRBD2 (7 bases). This CDR3 is built from 15 residues. Germline CDR1 is SSHAT and CDR2 is FNYEAQ (reference sequence). Deletions cut 0 bases from V and 4 bases from J, with 12 bases between. The CDR3 nucleotides read TGTGCCAGCAGCTTAGCGGGGGGGCGGATAGAGACCCAGTACTTC. Its translation is CASSLAGGRIETQYF. Looking up the rest from reference TRBV7-7 and TRBJ2-5 gives the full variable domain: GAGVSQSPRYKVTKRGQDVTLRCDPISSHATLYWYQQALGQGPEFLTYFNYEAQPDKSGLPSDRFSAERPEGSISTLTIQRTEQRDSAMYRCASSLAGGRIETQYFGPGTRLLVL.

The chain uses TRBV2 and TRBJ2-7, with D possibly TRBD2 on 6 matching bases. Germline CDR1 and CDR2: SNHLY and FYNNEI. The CDR3 length is 12 residues. Deletions cut 6 bases from V and 7 bases from J, with 13 bases between. The CDR3, as DNA: TGTGCCAGCAGGCGGGATGCGAAAGAGCAGTACTTC. It specifies CASRRDAKEQYF.

The genes are TRBV5-4 and TRBJ2-7; 8 bases line up with TRBD2. This CDR3 is built from 16 residues. The germline CDR1 and CDR2 sequences are SGHNT and YYREEE (reference sequence). After removal of 4 bases from V and 3 bases from J, the junction contained 12 bases not matched to a gene. In DNA form, the CDR3 reads TGTGCCAGCAGCGCCTCCGGGACTAGGGCGGACTACGAGCAGTACTTC. Protein: CASSASGTRADYEQYF.

The rearrangement uses TRBV4-2 and TRBJ2-7, with 8 nucleotides matching TRBD2. CDR3 length: 15 amino acids. V lost 1 base to trimming and J lost 2 bases; unmatched junction nucleotides: 4. CDR1 and CDR2 (germline): LGHNA, YNFKEQ. The CDR3 sequence: CASSQVAGNPYEQYF. CDR3 bases: TGTGCCAGCAGCCAAGTAGCGGGGAATCCCTACGAGCAGTACTTC.

V and J are TRBV30 and TRBJ1-6; D call uncertain. The CDR3 contains 12 residues. Germline lookup yields CDR1 GTSNPN and CDR2 SVGIG (reference sequence). V was shortened by 0 bases and J by 9 bases, with 6 bases between the two germline ends. CDR3 coding DNA: TGTGCCTGGAGTGTACGGGGTTCACCCCTCCACTTT. As protein: CAWSVRGSPLHF.

Regarding this clone: At the DNA level, this CDR3 is encoded by other sequences in the same sample as well. J is TRBJ1-2 and V is TRBV28; 9 nucleotides line up with TRBD1. This CDR3 comprises 15 residues. Germline CDR1 reads MDHEN; CDR2 reads SYDVKM. Losses at the gene ends were 6 bases for V and 2 bases for J; bases not matched to a gene: 7. The CDR3 coding sequence is TGTGCCAGCAGCTTTGGGGGACAGGGAAACTATGGCTACACCTTC. Protein product: CASSFGGQGNYGYTF.

The rearrangement joins TRBV11-3 to TRBJ2-7; D not certain. CDR3 length: 13 amino acids. Germline CDR1 is SGHNT and CDR2 is YENEEA. The V end was cut by 4 bases, the J end by 4 bases, with 11 bases between. The CDR3 nucleotides read TGTGCCAGCAGCTCCTCAGGTCTTTACGAGCAGTACTTC. It codes for CASSSSGLYEQYF.

This sequence joins TRBV5-8 and TRBJ1-2, with TRBD1 matching 8 bases. Unmatched junction bases numbered 9, after V lost 0 bases and J lost 11 bases. This CDR3 region has 14 residues. Germline V gene sequence: CDR1 SGHTS, CDR2 YDEGEE. In DNA, the CDR3 is TGTGCCAGCAGCTTGGAATTCAGGGGGCGTTTGTACACCTTC. Translating gives CASSLEFRGRLYTF.

This clone has only one observation. The rearrangement joins TRBV5-1 to TRBJ1-2; D uncertain. Per the germline V gene, CDR1 is SGHRS and CDR2 is YFSETQ. V lost 0 bases and J lost 3, with 12 bases in between. This CDR3 region has 15 residues. The CDR3 here is CASSLDLEEHYGYTF. CDR3 nucleotides: TGCGCCAGCAGCTTGGATTTGGAGGAGCACTATGGCTACACCTTC.

The CDR3 loop is CASCIGAGSSGNTIYF. The CDR3, as DNA: TGTGCCAGCTGTATAGGGGCAGGGAGCTCTGGAAACACCATATATTTT. V usage is TRBV28 and J usage is TRBJ1-3; possibly TRBD1 for D (5 bases). The V end lost 8 bases, the J end lost 0 bases, and 17 bases lay between the germline ends. CDR3 length equals 16 residues. The germline V gene encodes CDR1 MDHEN and CDR2 SYDVKM. The variable domain in full, completed from reference TRBV28 and TRBJ1-3, reads DVKVTQSSRYLVKRTGEKVFLECVQDMDHENMFWYRQDPGLGLRLIYFSYDVKMKEKGDIPEGYSVSREKKERFSLILESASTNQTSMYLCASCIGAGSSGNTIYFGEGSWLTVV.

The chain links TRBV5-4 to TRBJ2-1; no definite D call. Trimming removed 0 bases at V and 7 bases at J, with 23 bases between. Germline lookup yields CDR1 SGHNT and CDR2 YYREEE (reference sequence). The CDR3 is 18 amino acids. The CDR3 bases are TGTGCCAGCAGCTTGGCCGTTTATGCGATCCCCATCGGAAATGAGCAGTTCTTC. Encoded protein: CASSLAVYAIPIGNEQFF.

The chain links TRBV14 to TRBJ2-7; 7 bases are a match to TRBD1. Germline CDR1 SGHDN, CDR2 FVKESK. The trim removed 1 base at V and 3 bases at J, leaving 6 bases unmatched. The CDR3 contains 15 residues. CDR3 sequence: CASSQGLGGSYEQYF. Here the CDR3 DNA reads TGTGCCAGCAGCCAAGGTCTAGGGGGCAGCTACGAGCAGTACTTC. The complete variable domain, with remaining parts taken from reference TRBV14 and TRBJ2-7, reads EAGVTQFPSHSVIEKGQTVTLRCDPISGHDNLYWYRRVMGKEIKFLLHFVKESKQDESGMPNNRFLAERTGGTYSTLKVQPAELEDSGVYFCASSQGLGGSYEQYFGPGTRLTVT.

This clone occurred a few times. The chain combines TRBV5-5 with TRBJ1-1; 7 bases align to TRBD1. CDR1 and CDR2 from the germline V gene are SGHKS and YYEKEE (reference sequence). The CDR3 spans 15 residues. The trim removed 2 bases at V and 4 bases at J, leaving 8 bases unmatched. The CDR3 DNA is TGTGCCAGCAGCTTATACGCGACAGGGAGCACTGAAGCTTTCTTT. Translating it yields CASSLYATGSTEAFF. Based on the CDR3 plus reference TRBV5-5 and TRBJ1-1, the full variable domain is DAGVTQSPTHLIKTRGQQVTLRCSPISGHKSVSWYQQVLGQGPQFIFQYYEKEERGRGNFPDRFSARQFPNYSSELNVNALLLGDSALYLCASSLYATGSTEAFFGQGTRLTVV.